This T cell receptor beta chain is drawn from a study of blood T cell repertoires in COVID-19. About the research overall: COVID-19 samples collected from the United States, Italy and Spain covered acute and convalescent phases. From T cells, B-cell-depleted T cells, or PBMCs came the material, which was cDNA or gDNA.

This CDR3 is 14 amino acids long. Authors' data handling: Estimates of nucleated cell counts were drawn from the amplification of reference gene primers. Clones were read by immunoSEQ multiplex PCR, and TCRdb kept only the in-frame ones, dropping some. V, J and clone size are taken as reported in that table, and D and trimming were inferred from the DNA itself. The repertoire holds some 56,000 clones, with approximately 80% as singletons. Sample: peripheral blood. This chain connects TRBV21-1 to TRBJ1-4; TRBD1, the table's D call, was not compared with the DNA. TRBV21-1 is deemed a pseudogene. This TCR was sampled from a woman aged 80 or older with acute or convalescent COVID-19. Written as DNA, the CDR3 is TGTGCCAGCAGTCGACAGGGTGTTAATGAAAAACTGTTTTTT. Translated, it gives CASSRQGVNEKLFF.